This entry concerns a single TCR beta chain. The antigen it recognizes is unknown. There are no base qualities to consult, and no much larger clone falls within one base. CDR1 and CDR2 (LNHDA, SQIVND) derive from the germline V gene (reference sequence). Reading from cysteine to phenylalanine, the CDR3 counts 16 amino acids. Only CDR3 DNA is held: 48 bases, read in frame from base 1. V loses 7 bases at its end and J loses 4 bases; junction bases beyond the gene matches: 8. Library generation was performed with the immunoSEQ multiplex PCR assay. TCRdb mirrors the immuneACCESS table, restricted to in-frame sequences. Some clones are absent from its copies; in checked studies, under half trace to an unresolved V gene, and the reason for the others is unknown. Across this sample there are about 76,000 clones, with 65% to 90% seen only once. About 5% of the sample is taken by the ten largest. The source of the sample is a study of technical replicates of blood from a handful of donors (dated by TCRdb to about 2017).

The sequence was obtained from a human donor in good health. Some clones in this sample may be carry-over from other donors' samples. Sequenced material: PBMCs. The rearranged segments are TRBV19 and TRBJ2-2, and 11 junction bases match TRBD2. The CDR3 region reads CASTPLAGVGTGELFF. The DNA sequence is given as TGTGCCAGTACCCCACTAGCGGGAGTGGGCACCGGGGAGCTGTTTTTT.